This TCR beta chain was obtained from a study of graft-versus-host responses after intestinal transplantation. About the study: Every recipient underwent anti-thymocyte globulin induction, then tacrolimus and steroids for three to four years. The study's findings and limits: Recipient marrow harbored GvH clones, some of which surfaced first in ileum or blood. Circulating GvH clones peaking coincided with falling HvG clones soon after transplant. Allograft graft-versus-host to host-versus-graft clonal ratios ran high in patients with graft-donor T cell macrochimerism.

On this clone itself: No antigen is known for it.

CDR3 length: 17 residues. In germline, CDR1 is SGHVS, CDR2 FNYEAQ. Unmatched junction bases numbered 15, after V lost 5 bases and J lost 9 bases. The protocol was immunoSEQ multiplex PCR, while the TCRdb copy is restricted to in-frame clones and leaves out a portion. Seen here are about 38,000 clones, roughly 87% observed once, and the top ten hold roughly 3.4%. V usage is TRBV7-6 and J usage is TRBJ1-6; TRBD1 aligns across 8 bases. The sequences come from PBMCs, collected less than 1,400 days after transplant. The TCR originated in a human patient who received an intestinal transplant, so some T cells may come from the graft donor. CDR3 amino acids: CASSPLQPTGVGSPLHF. In nucleotides, the CDR3 is TGTGCCAGCAGCCCCCTCCAGCCGACAGGGGTGGGTTCACCCCTCCACTTT.